Shown below are 28 T cell receptor beta chains from a single sample sequenced in a study of blood T cell repertoires in COVID-19 (dated by TCRdb to about 2020). The library was obtained by the immunoSEQ multiplex PCR assay. Entries here come from immuneACCESS through TCRdb and include only in-frame sequences with V and J called. Some clones fail to appear in such tables; in the studies checked, an unresolved V gene covers under half of the shortfall, and the cause of the remainder is unknown. This sample lists around 370,000 clones; around 91% were detected once. The ten top clones hold around 6.3% of the sample. Material for sequencing was peripheral blood. The receptors were gathered from a man aged 18 to 30 with active or convalescent COVID-19.

The V call is TRBV5-8, the J call TRBJ2-3; 8 bases line up with TRBD2. J gave up 6 bases and V 2 bases, and 2 bases lay outside the gene matches. This CDR3 spans 13 amino acids. Germline loops: CDR1 SGHTS, CDR2 YDEGEE. CDR3 nucleotide sequence: TGTGCCAGCAGCTTAACGGGAGGGGATACGCAGTATTTT. This sequence encodes CASSLTGGDTQYF.

The gene calls are TRBV7-9 and TRBJ1-5; TRBD1 is a possible D gene (5 bases). This CDR3 has 15 residues. Trimming took 1 base from V and 3 from J, leaving 10 bases between them. Germline V lookup: CDR1 SEHNR, CDR2 FQNEAQ (reference sequence). The CDR3 spells CASSLGSGDNQPQHF. Here the CDR3 DNA reads TGTGCCAGCAGCTTAGGATCGGGGGACAATCAGCCCCAGCATTTT.

This clone has only one observation. The chain joins TRBV15 to TRBJ2-7, with D possibly being TRBD1 (5 bases). V shed 1 base and J shed 0 bases, with 10 bases lying between them. Germline CDR1 reads LNHNV; CDR2 reads YYDKDF (reference sequence). This CDR3 comprises 15 residues. CDR3 residues: CATSRGDSLSYEQYF. In DNA form, the CDR3 reads TGTGCCACCAGCAGAGGTGACAGCCTCTCCTACGAGCAGTACTTC. The full variable domain, its missing parts supplied by reference TRBV15 and TRBJ2-7, is DAMVIQNPRYQVTQFGKPVTLSCSQTLNHNVMYWYQQKSSQAPKLLFHYYDKDFNNEADTPDNFQSRRPNTSFCFLDIRSPGLGDTAMYLCATSRGDSLSYEQYFGPGTRLTVT.

The chain recombines TRBV11-2 with TRBJ2-4; 9 bases align to TRBD1. The CDR3 totals 16 residues. CDR1 SGHAT and CDR2 FQNNGV come from the germline V gene. Germline trimming cut 2 bases from V and 7 bases from J; bases unmatched to any gene: 9. The CDR3 here is CASSLSGQGTLNIQYF. In DNA, the CDR3 is TGTGCCAGCAGCTTATCCGGACAGGGGACACTCAACATTCAGTACTTC.

Regarding this clone: Other DNA sequences in the sample encode the same CDR3. The rearrangement uses TRBV28 and TRBJ2-2, with D tentatively TRBD2 (5 bases). Germline V gene data show CDR1 as MDHEN and CDR2 as SYDVKM. The CDR3 is 13 residues long. Trimming cost V 5 bases and J 1 base, with 5 bases left between them. The CDR3 reads CASSSGNTGELFF. For the CDR3, the DNA is TGTGCCAGCAGTAGCGGGAACACCGGGGAGCTGTTTTTT.

The chain employs TRBV6-2 or TRBV6-3 and TRBJ2-7, with D hard to call. Trimming took off 3 bases at V and 7 bases at J, with 10 bases between the two ends. This CDR3 spans 12 amino acids. The germline V gene has CDR1 MNHEY and CDR2 SVGEGT. This chain's CDR3 is CASSYMVREQYF. In nucleotides, the CDR3 is TGTGCCAGCAGTTATATGGTCCGGGAGCAGTACTTC.

The J gene is TRBJ1-2, the V gene TRBV9, with 7 bases that match TRBD1. The CDR3 has 12 amino acids. The ends lost 5 bases at V and 9 bases at J; junction bases unmatched: 7. Germline lookup yields CDR1 SGDLS and CDR2 YYNGEE. CDR3 in amino acids: CASRGGGGSYTF. The CDR3 nucleotides read TGTGCCAGCAGAGGAGGGGGCGGAAGCTACACCTTC.

The chain has TRBV29-1 and TRBJ1-4, with 7 positions matching TRBD1. J lost 8 bases, V lost 4 bases, and 16 bases had no gene match. This CDR3 is 16 amino acids long. Germline-derived CDR1 and CDR2 are SQVTM and ANQGSEA. The CDR3 DNA reads TGCAGCGTTGTGGGGGGAAGCGACAGGGAGGTAGAAAAACTGTTTTTT. Its translation: CSVVGGSDREVEKLFF.

In this sample, this clone turned up once. The genes are TRBV29-1 and TRBJ2-1, with a possible D match to TRBD1 (6 bases). Germline CDR1 SQVTM, CDR2 ANQGSEA. This CDR3 region has 14 residues. The V and J ends lost 3 bases and 2 bases respectively, with 11 bases between them. The CDR3 spells CSVENRDTYNEQFF. DNA for the CDR3: TGCAGCGTTGAGAACCGGGACACCTACAATGAGCAGTTCTTC.

The V call is TRBV5-6, the J call TRBJ2-2; TRBD2 matches 13 bases. The CDR3 sequence is 16 residues long. Germline lookup yields CDR1 SGHDT and CDR2 YYEEEE. V shed 5 bases, J shed 9 bases, and the junction held 10 bases outside the gene matches. CDR3 amino acids: CASRYGTSGANRELFF. The CDR3 region has the DNA TGTGCCAGCAGATACGGGACTAGCGGGGCCAACCGGGAGCTGTTTTTT.

The chain's CDR3 is CASSLGDSQPQHF. Written as DNA, the CDR3 is TGCGCCAGCAGCCTAGGGGACAGTCAGCCCCAGCATTTT. The rearrangement links TRBV4-1 to TRBJ1-5; 7 positions agree with TRBD1. This CDR3 is built from 13 residues. V was clipped by 4 bases and J by 6 bases; unmatched bases: 3. Germline CDR1 MGHRA, CDR2 YSYEKL.

In its sample, this clone was seen a few times. The chain employs TRBV7-2 and TRBJ1-4, with D possibly being TRBD1 (6 bases). The germline V gene has CDR1 SGHTA and CDR2 FQGNSA. V lost 3 bases to trimming and J lost 12 bases, with 17 bases between them. There are 14 residues in the CDR3. The CDR3 sequence is CASSFPGQRGELFF. In nucleotides, the CDR3 is TGTGCCAGCAGCTTTCCAGGACAGAGAGGGGAACTGTTTTTT.

The chain has TRBV27 and TRBJ2-7; maybe TRBD2 (7 bases). The CDR3 contains 15 residues. V was shortened by 4 bases and J by 7 bases, with 20 bases between the two germline ends. The germline V gene has CDR1 MNHEY and CDR2 SMNVEV (reference sequence). The CDR3 coding sequence is TGTGCCAGCAGTTCCGACCGGGGGGCTCGGGGTGAGCAGTACTTC. This gives the protein CASSSDRGARGEQYF.

The chain has TRBV5-1 and TRBJ2-1; D is unresolved. Germline loops: CDR1 SGHRS, CDR2 YFSETQ. CDR3 size: 15 residues. With 1 base removed from V and 2 bases from J, the gap between germline ends came to 10 bases. CDR3 in amino acids: CASSLRLRAYNEQFF. Here the CDR3 DNA reads TGCGCCAGCAGCTTGAGACTCCGGGCCTACAATGAGCAGTTCTTC.

This clone was counted a few times. DNA for the CDR3: TGTGCCAGCAGTGAATCCGCCTATAACACCGGGGAGCTGTTTTTT. This encodes CASSESAYNTGELFF. V and J are TRBV25-1 and TRBJ2-2; D is ambiguous. The CDR3 is made up of 15 amino acids. Between the trimmed V and J ends, which lost 1 base and 2 bases, there was a span of 8 bases. The germline gives CDR1 MGHDK, CDR2 SYGVNS. The full variable domain, completed using reference TRBV25-1 and TRBJ2-2, is EADIYQTPRYLVIGTGKKITLECSQTMGHDKMYWYQQDPGMELHLIHYSYGVNSTEKGDLSSESTVSRIRTEHFPLTLESARPSHTSQYLCASSESAYNTGELFFGEGSRLTVL.

This sequence joins TRBV20-1 and TRBJ2-7; 11 bases align to TRBD2. J lost 3 bases, V lost 3 bases, and 7 bases had no gene match. Germline CDR1 reads DFQATT; CDR2 reads SNEGSKA (reference sequence). The CDR3 consists of 15 residues. CDR3 coding DNA: TGCAGTGCTAGTCTGACTAGCGGGGACCACTACGAGCAGTACTTC. Translation gives CSASLTSGDHYEQYF.

This sequence joins TRBV14 and TRBJ1-1; D gene unclear. Germline V gene data show CDR1 as SGHDN and CDR2 as FVKESK. Deletions cut 1 base from V and 7 bases from J, with 10 bases between. This CDR3 region has 13 residues. The CDR3 DNA reads TGTGCCAGCAGCCAAGTTCGGGGTATTGAAGCTTTCTTT. Amino acid sequence: CASSQVRGIEAFF.

V is TRBV27 and J is TRBJ1-2; D is undetermined. CDR3 size: 12 residues. With 4 bases removed from V and 5 bases from J, the gap between germline ends came to 8 bases. Germline V CDR1 and CDR2: MNHEY, SMNVEV (reference sequence). Here the CDR3 DNA reads TGTGCCAGCAGTTCTAACTATTATGGCTACACCTTC. Translation: CASSSNYYGYTF.

The chain is built from TRBV7-2 and TRBJ2-4; TRBD1 aligns across 8 bases. Trimming at V came to 5 bases and at J to 4 bases, leaving 13 bases not matched to a gene. CDR1 and CDR2 from the germline V gene are SGHTA and FQGNSA. This CDR3 is 17 amino acids long. The CDR3, as DNA: TGTGCCAGCAGCCCTTCGGACAGGGCCAGGACTAAAAACATTCAGTACTTC. It codes for CASSPSDRARTKNIQYF.

The V gene is TRBV10-3, the J gene TRBJ2-5, with 7 nucleotides matching TRBD2. The CDR3 spans 13 residues. Germline V gene data show CDR1 as ENHRY and CDR2 as SYGVKD. Trimming at V came to 7 bases and at J to 5 bases, leaving 7 bases not matched to a gene. This chain's CDR3 is CAIKPGGGETQYF. Here the CDR3 DNA reads TGTGCCATCAAACCGGGAGGAGGTGAGACCCAGTACTTC.

This clone was seen a single time. The rearrangement uses TRBV19 and TRBJ2-1, with a possible D match to TRBD2 (5 bases). From germline, CDR1 is LNHDA and CDR2 SQIVND (reference sequence). Trimming stripped 6 bases from V and 5 bases from J, with 20 bases between. CDR3 length equals 16 residues. The CDR3: CASSERWRAGDNEQFF. CDR3 DNA: TGTGCCAGTAGCGAGAGGTGGCGGGCTGGGGACAATGAGCAGTTCTTC.

This sequence joins TRBV27 and TRBJ2-7; 9 bases align to TRBD1. The CDR3 length is 14 residues. Germline V gives CDR1 MNHEY, CDR2 SMNVEV (reference sequence). The trim removed 6 bases at V and 6 bases at J, leaving 9 bases unmatched. The CDR3 DNA sequence: TGTGCCAGCAGCCATCCCGGGACAGGGTCCGAGCAGTACTTC. The encoded protein is CASSHPGTGSEQYF.

The chain joins TRBV7-2 to TRBJ1-6, with TRBD1 matching over 10 bases. Germline CDR1 reads SGHTA; CDR2 reads FQGNSA. The CDR3 loop spans 16 amino acids. Trimming at V came to 1 base and at J to 8 bases, leaving 5 bases not matched to a gene. The CDR3 reads CASSLVGTGVYSPLHF. The CDR3 DNA sequence: TGTGCCAGCAGCTTAGTTGGGACAGGGGTATATTCACCCCTCCACTTT.

The chain uses TRBV5-4 and TRBJ1-1; D is undetermined. The V and J ends lost 0 bases and 0 bases respectively, with 6 bases between them. Germline assignment: CDR1 SGHNT and CDR2 YYREEE (reference sequence). The CDR3 sequence is 14 residues long. The DNA of the CDR3 is TGTGCCAGCAGCTTGGCCCAGATGAACACTGAAGCTTTCTTT. Residues: CASSLAQMNTEAFF.

This clone was seen just once. The chain joins TRBV4-2 to TRBJ2-1; no clear D gene. Trimming took off 3 bases at V and 8 bases at J, with 20 bases between the two ends. The CDR3 runs to 16 residues. Germline V CDR1 and CDR2: LGHNA, YNFKEQ. The CDR3 loop is CASSHRFLYSEDEQFF. The CDR3 region has the DNA TGTGCCAGCAGCCACAGATTTCTCTACTCCGAGGATGAGCAGTTCTTC.

The gene calls are TRBV5-1 and TRBJ2-3, with 9 bases aligning to TRBD2. The CDR3 has 16 amino acids. The V gene end was trimmed by 4 bases and the J gene end by 0 bases; junction bases not matched to a gene: 6. CDR1 and CDR2 from the germline V gene are SGHRS and YFSETQ. The DNA for the CDR3 is TGCGCCAGCAGCGAGGGACTAGCCACAAGCACAGATACGCAGTATTTT. This sequence encodes CASSEGLATSTDTQYF. The complete variable domain, with remaining parts taken from reference TRBV5-1 and TRBJ2-3, reads KAGVTQTPRYLIKTRGQQVTLSCSPISGHRSVSWYQQTPGQGLQFLFEYFSETQRNKGNFPGRFSGRQFSNSRSEMNVSTLELGDSALYLCASSEGLATSTDTQYFGPGTRLTVL.

CDR3 bases: TGTGCCAGCAGCTTTGGACTAGCGGGGCACAATGAGCAGTTCTTC. This translates into CASSFGLAGHNEQFF. The chain uses TRBV7-3 and TRBJ2-1; TRBD2 aligns across 12 bases. Germline V gene data show CDR1 as SGHTA and CDR2 as FQGTGA. This CDR3 contains 15 residues. V gave up 3 bases and J gave up 5 bases; unmatched junction bases: 2. Drawing the rest from reference TRBV7-3 and TRBJ2-1, the complete variable domain is GAGVSQTPSNKVTEKGKYVELRCDPISGHTALYWYRQSLGQGPEFLIYFQGTGAADDSGLPNDRFFAVRPEGSVSTLKIQRTERGDSAVYLCASSFGLAGHNEQFFGPGTRLTVL.

The V gene is TRBV6-5, the J gene TRBJ1-2, with D hard to call. Germline CDR1 and CDR2: MNHEY and SVGAGI. The CDR3 runs to 14 residues. Trimming removed 10 bases at V and 4 bases at J, with 19 bases between. The CDR3 region has the DNA TGTGCCACCCGACCAGCCGGAGAGGGCTATGGCTACACCTTC. It codes for CATRPAGEGYGYTF.